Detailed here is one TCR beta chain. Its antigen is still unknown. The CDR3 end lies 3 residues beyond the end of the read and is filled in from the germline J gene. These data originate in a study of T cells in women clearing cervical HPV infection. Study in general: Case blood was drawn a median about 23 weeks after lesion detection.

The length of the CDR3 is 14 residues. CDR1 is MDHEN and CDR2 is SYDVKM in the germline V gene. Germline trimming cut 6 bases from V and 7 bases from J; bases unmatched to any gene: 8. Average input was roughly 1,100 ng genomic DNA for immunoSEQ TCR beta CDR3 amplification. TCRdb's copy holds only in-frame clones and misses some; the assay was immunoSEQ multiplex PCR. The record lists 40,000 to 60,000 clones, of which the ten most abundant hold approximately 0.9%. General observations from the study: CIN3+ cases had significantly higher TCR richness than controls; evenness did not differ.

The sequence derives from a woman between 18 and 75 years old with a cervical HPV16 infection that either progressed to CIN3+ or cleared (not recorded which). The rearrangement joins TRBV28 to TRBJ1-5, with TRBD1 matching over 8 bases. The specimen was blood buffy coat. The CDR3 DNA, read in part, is TGTGCCAGCAGACCGACAGGGGAAAGCCAGCCC. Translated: CASRPTGESQP. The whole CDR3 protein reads CASRPTGESQPQHF.